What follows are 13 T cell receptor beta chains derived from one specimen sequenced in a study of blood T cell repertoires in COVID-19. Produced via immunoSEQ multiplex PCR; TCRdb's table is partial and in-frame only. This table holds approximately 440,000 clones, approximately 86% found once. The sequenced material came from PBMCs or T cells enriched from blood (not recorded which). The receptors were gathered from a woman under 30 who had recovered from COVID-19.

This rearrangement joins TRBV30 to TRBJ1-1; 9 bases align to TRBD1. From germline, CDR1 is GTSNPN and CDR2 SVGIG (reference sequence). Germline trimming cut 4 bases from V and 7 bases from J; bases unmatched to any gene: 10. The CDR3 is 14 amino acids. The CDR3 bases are TGTGCCTGGATTAAAGGCTGGGACAGGGATGAAGCTTTCTTT. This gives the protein CAWIKGWDRDEAFF. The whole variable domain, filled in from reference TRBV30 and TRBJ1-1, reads SQTIHQWPATLVQPVGSPLSLECTVEGTSNPNLYWYRQAAGRGLQLLFYSVGIGQISSEVPQNLSASRPQDRQFILSSKKLLLSDSGFYLCAWIKGWDRDEAFFGQGTRLTVV.

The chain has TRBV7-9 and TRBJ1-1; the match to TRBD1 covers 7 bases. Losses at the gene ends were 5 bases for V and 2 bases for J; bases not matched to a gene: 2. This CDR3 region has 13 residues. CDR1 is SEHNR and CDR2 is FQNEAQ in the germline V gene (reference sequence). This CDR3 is CASSNRGNTEAFF. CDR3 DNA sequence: TGTGCCAGCAGCAACAGGGGCAACACTGAAGCTTTCTTT.

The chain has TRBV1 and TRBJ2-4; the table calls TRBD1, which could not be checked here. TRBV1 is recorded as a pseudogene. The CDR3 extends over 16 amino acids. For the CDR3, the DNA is TGCACCAGCAGCCATGGGCTCCTCCTGGCCAAAAACATTCAGTACTTC. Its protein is CTSSHGLLLAKNIQYF.

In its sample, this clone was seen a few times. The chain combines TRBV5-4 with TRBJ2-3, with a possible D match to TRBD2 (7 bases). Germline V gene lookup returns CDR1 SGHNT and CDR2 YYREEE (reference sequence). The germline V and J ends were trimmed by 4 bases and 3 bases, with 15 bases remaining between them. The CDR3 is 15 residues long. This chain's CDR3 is CASSPTSQGTDTQYF. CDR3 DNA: TGTGCCAGCAGCCCGACTAGCCAGGGGACAGATACGCAGTATTTT.

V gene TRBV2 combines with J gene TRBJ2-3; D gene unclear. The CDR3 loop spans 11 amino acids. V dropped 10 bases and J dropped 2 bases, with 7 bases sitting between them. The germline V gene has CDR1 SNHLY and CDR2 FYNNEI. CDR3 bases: TGTGCCACGCGGCTCACAGATACGCAGTATTTT. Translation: CATRLTDTQYF. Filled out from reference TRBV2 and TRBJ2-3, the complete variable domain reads EPEVTQTPSHQVTQMGQEVILRCVPISNHLYFYWYRQILGQKVEFLVSFYNNEISEKSEIFDDQFSVERPDGSNFTLKIRSTKLEDSAMYFCATRLTDTQYFGPGTRLTVL.

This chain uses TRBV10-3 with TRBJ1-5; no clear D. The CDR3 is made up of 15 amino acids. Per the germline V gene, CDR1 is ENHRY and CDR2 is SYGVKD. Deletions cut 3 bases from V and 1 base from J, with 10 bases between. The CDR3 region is CAISDSWASNQPQHF. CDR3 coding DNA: TGTGCCATCAGTGACTCCTGGGCGAGCAATCAGCCCCAGCATTTT.

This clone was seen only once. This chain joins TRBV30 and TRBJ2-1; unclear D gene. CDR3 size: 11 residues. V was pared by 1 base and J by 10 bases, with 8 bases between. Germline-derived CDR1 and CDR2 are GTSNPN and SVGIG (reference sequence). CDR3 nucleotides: TGTGCCTGGAGTGGGGTCGGGGAGCAGTTCTTC. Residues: CAWSGVGEQFF.

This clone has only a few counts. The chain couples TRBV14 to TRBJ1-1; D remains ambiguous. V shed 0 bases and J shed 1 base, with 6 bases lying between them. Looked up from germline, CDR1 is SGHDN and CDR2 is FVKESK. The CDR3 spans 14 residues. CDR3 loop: CASSQDLGNTEAFF. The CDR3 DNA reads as TGTGCCAGCAGCCAAGACCTAGGGAACACTGAAGCTTTCTTT.

The CDR3 sequence is CASSLSGTGPYEQYF. For the CDR3, the DNA is TGTGCCAGCAGCCTCTCCGGGACAGGACCCTACGAGCAGTACTTC. The rearrangement links TRBV5-8 to TRBJ2-7; 8 nucleotides match TRBD1. The germline V gene encodes CDR1 SGHTS and CDR2 YDEGEE. This CDR3 spans 15 amino acids. V shed 4 bases and J 2 bases; nucleotides not matched to a gene: 8. Drawing the rest from reference TRBV5-8 and TRBJ2-7, the complete variable domain is EAGVTQSPTHLIKTRGQQATLRCSPISGHTSVYWYQQALGLGLQFLLWYDEGEERNRGNFPPRFSGRQFPNYSSELNVNALELEDSALYLCASSLSGTGPYEQYFGPGTRLTVT.

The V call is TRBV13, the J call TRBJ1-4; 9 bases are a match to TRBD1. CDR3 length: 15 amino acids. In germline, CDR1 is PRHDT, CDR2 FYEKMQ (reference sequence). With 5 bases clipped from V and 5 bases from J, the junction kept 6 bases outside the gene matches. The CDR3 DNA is TGTGCCAGCAGCGGACGCGGGACAGGGAATGAAAAACTGTTTTTT. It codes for CASSGRGTGNEKLFF.

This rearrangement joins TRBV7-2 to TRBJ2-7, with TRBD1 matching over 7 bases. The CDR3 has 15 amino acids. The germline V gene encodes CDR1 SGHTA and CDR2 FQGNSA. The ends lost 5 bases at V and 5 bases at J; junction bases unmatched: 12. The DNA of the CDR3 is TGTGCCAGCAGCCCCAGGACAGGACTGATCCACGAGCAGTACTTC. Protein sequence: CASSPRTGLIHEQYF.

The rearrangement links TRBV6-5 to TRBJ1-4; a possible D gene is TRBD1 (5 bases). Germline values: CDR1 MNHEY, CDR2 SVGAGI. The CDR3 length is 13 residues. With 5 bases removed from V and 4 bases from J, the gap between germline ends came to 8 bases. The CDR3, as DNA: TGTGCCAGCAGTCGACAGCTTAATGAAAAACTGTTTTTT. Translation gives CASSRQLNEKLFF.

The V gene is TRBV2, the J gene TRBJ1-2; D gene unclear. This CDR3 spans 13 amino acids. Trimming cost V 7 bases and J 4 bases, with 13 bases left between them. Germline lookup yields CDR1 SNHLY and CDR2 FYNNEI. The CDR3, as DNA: TGTGCCAGCATTGTCGAGCAAGCCTATGGCTACACCTTC. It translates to CASIVEQAYGYTF.